The T cell receptor beta chain under discussion was sequenced for a study of cytomegalovirus exposure and HLA in healthy donors (dated by TCRdb to about 2017). Regarding the complete study: According to an earlier analysis of 587 of the donors, about 179 million T cells yielded 90 million to 130 million unique TCR beta sequences and around 300 Gb of sequence data. The number of typed donors differed by locus: about 629-640 for A, B, C, DRB1 and DQB1; approximately 520 for DQA1; approximately 600 for DPA1; and about 450 for DPB1. Because of strong linkage in the cohort, roughly five DR-DQ haplotypes were treated as single units for association and clustering. Every repertoire in the discovery cohort had been generated on one and the same sequencing platform. Alongside the repertoire data, information on donor age, sex, ethnicity and CMV serostatus was compiled. In an earlier analysis of several hundred of the donors, high-throughput TCR beta sequencing was used to judge whether each TCR beta V gene segment behaved as functional or pseudogenic. In the later analysis, no new phenotypic data were used to find candidate immune exposures; instead, reliance was placed on TCR beta sequences and their occurrence across donors. A later analysis re-analyzed previously published TCR beta repertoires from approximately 670 donors and added high-resolution HLA genotyping to study TCR occurrence patterns. The study was designed to test whether signatures of past pathogen exposure could be identified by cataloging public T cell receptors. A later genetic analysis took genome-wide SNP genotypes for about three fifths of the 666 donors and used that subset as a discovery cohort. To predict cytomegalovirus infection status, the study brought together high-throughput TCR immunosequencing, statistical association of individual TCRs with disease status, and machine learning. Of the roughly 400 genotyped donors, 81% fell in the genetic ancestry cluster associated with self-reported Caucasian donors. Among about 360 genotyped donors of the cohort, an average of around 240,000 unique TCR beta nucleotide sequences were sequenced per donor, 15% to 20% of them non-productive. The study used immunosequencing to profile the T cell repertoires of approximately 650 subjects and linked those repertoires to cytomegalovirus serostatus. Both class I and class II loci were covered by HLA typing, at four-digit resolution. An early release that covered some 630 HLA-typed donors contained around 330 gigabases of sequencing data and 75 million to 100 million unique TCR sequences. Besides the first cohort of about 730 subjects, a separate validation cohort made up of about 120 different subjects was used. Study-wide findings and limitations: CMV serostatus was the only immune exposure information available for the cohort. In a later analysis, most CMV-associated TCR beta chains were found to appear HLA-restricted, with HLA associations seemingly driven largely by CMV exposure. Correlated functional status among segregating V segments might reflect linkage disequilibrium, but an unknown experimental factor could not be ruled out. A further reported finding was that TCR beta sequences accurately predicted the HLA-A and HLA-B alleles for most subjects in the first cohort. Because HLA typing was missing for some donors at each locus, association tests included only the typed subset. Because the 87-base-pair reads could not distinguish some IMGT-functional V segments, including TRBV6-2 and TRBV6-3, those segments were excluded. The study listed 150 to 200 TCR beta chains as associated with cytomegalovirus. According to the authors, the approach could potentially be generalized to other disease states and immunological phenotypes. In a later genetic analysis, fewer N-insertions in productive TCRs were reported among donors in an Asian-associated ancestry cluster than the roughly 640-donor mean. A later analysis reported that several top co-occurrence clusters appeared linked to parvovirus B19, influenza, CMV and Epstein-Barr virus. Because counts were too low, 15 to 20 rarely observed V segments, including chromosome 9 orphons, were excluded from the earlier analysis of 587 of the donors. A later analysis found that HLA-associated TCR beta chains were more clonally expanded and had lower generation probabilities than equally common non-associated chains. A later analysis found that TCR association rates varied across HLA loci, with DRB1 alleles showing the most associated TCRs and HLA-C alleles the fewest. A few of the identified cytomegalovirus-associated TCR beta chains were confirmed in vitro to be specific for cytomegalovirus antigens. A later analysis associated about 17,000 TCR beta sequences with specific HLA alleles at a false discovery rate of 0.05. A cluster of highly shared sequence variants was judged likely to represent a technical artifact of the sequencing pipeline. Strong co-occurrence of HLA alleles, especially DR and DQ, made assigning TCR associations to individual alleles difficult. While some public TCRs were present in many individuals, most TCR sequences turned up only very rarely across donors. Sequencing depth was assumed to be roughly uniform across donors in the presence/absence analyses, though that assumption may not hold. A later genetic analysis associated a missense DCLRE1C variant with V-gene and J-gene trimming of TCR beta chains, and an independent cohort replicated the association. Only TCR beta chains were sequenced in this cohort, and the absence of alpha or paired-chain data limited detectable features. In both the original and validation cohorts, the classifier was reported to diagnose cytomegalovirus status with high specificity and sensitivity. An earlier analysis of approximately 590 of the donors showed that most TCR beta V segments appeared in productive rearrangements either about 90% or about 30% of the time, which broadly matched IMGT annotations.

The cohort was made up of hundreds of healthy bone marrow donors. All cohort members were sampled while nominally healthy, although unrecorded immune exposures were likely present. The donor tested CMV seropositive, placing the donor among the 290 or so seropositive members of the cohort. A peripheral blood sample was collected from each donor, and TCR beta sequencing was performed on peripheral blood mononuclear cells. Genomic DNA was extracted from the blood cell samples with the Qiagen DNeasy Blood Extraction Kit. Libraries were built with the immunoSEQ multiplex PCR assay. The multiplex PCR relied on a mix of 60 forward primers for TCR Vbeta segments and 13 reverse primers for TCR Jbeta segments. The CDR3 region of rearranged TCR beta genes was amplified from genomic DNA with a multiplex PCR assay. The Illumina HiSeq System was used to sequence the amplified TCR beta libraries as 87-base-pair reads. As for the authors' bioinformatics: A later analysis counted tens of millions of unique TCR beta chains across the 550 to 700 repertoires, and some 11 million of these chains were shared by at least two donors. Raw reads were error-corrected and collapsed into unique sequences by a nearest-neighbor algorithm in which closely related sequences were merged to remove PCR and sequencing errors. V, D and J gene segments were assigned by aligning CDR3 sequences to IMGT reference sequences. Each retained sequence needed at least a six-nucleotide match to both a V gene segment and a J gene segment. A rearrangement was called productive if the CDR3 had no stop codons and remained in frame with V and J, and every other rearrangement was called non-productive. Following IMGT convention, CDR3 was defined as the stretch from the second conserved V-encoded cysteine up to the conserved J-encoded phenylalanine. The earlier analysis of about 530 of the donors excluded any sequence lacking an unambiguous match to a single V gene segment. In an earlier analysis of a few hundred of the donors, V segments were called functional above 56.7% productive rearrangements and were called segregating when the between-donor standard deviation exceeded 5%. A statistical classification framework was built for diagnosing cytomegalovirus status from the catalog of TCR beta chain sequences. In a later analysis, TCR nucleotide sequences were compared against IMGT/GENE-DB human TR gene sequences so that V and J genes could be assigned. A later analysis assigned CDR3 sequences and most-parsimonious VDJ recombination scenarios with the TCRdist pipeline. In a later analysis, each TCR beta chain was defined by its CDR3 amino acid sequence together with its V-gene family, and reads without a unique V-gene family were excluded. As a way to deal with suspected cross-contamination and a sequencing artifact, a later analysis dropped nearly 600 nucleotide sequences that were highly shared and had low generation probability. A later analysis calculated a clonal expansion index for each public chain from normalized within-repertoire ranks of inferred template counts. Generation probabilities in a later analysis came from a VDJ recombination model fitted to out-of-frame rearrangements, and those results were checked against IGoR. A later analysis scored TCR-TCR, TCR-HLA and TCR-CMV co-occurrence with hypergeometric tests, applying a repertoire-size bias correction to TCR pairs. In a later analysis, false discovery rates were estimated by permuting HLA or CMV assignments 20 times. In a later analysis, co-occurring TCRs were grouped using DBSCAN, with TCRdist sequence similarity added in when clustering inside HLA-allele-positive subsets. Repertoires with fewer than 30,000 or more than 120,000 public chains, plus five repertoires with anomalous nucleotide sharing, were excluded from co-occurrence clustering. TCRdb retrieved this table from immuneACCESS and kept in-frame rearrangements only. Not all clones are present; in checked studies, unresolved V genes account for under half, and no reason is known for the remainder. Clonal size and the V and J genes are those of that table, whereas D and trimming came from the DNA. This sample comprises nearly 70,000 clones, roughly 68% of them detected only once. The ten largest clones take up around 10% of the sample.

Comment on this clone: Its antigen is unknown. Nothing much larger sits one base from this clone, and base qualities are not available.

V is cut back by 4 bases and J by 1 base, with 7 bases in the junction unmatched. As encoded in the germline V gene, CDR1 is SGDLS while CDR2 is YYNGEE. The CDR3 runs 18 amino acids, cysteine and phenylalanine included. The sequence is cut down to CDR3 DNA, 54 bases in frame from base 1. This TCR was recovered from a woman aged 55-70 years in good health and CMV-seropositive. The chain uses TRBV9 and TRBJ2-3; 15 bases in between match TRBD2. Sequencing used PBMCs. The CDR3 loop reads CASSLLGLAGGGTDTQYF. The bases read TGTGCCAGCAGCCTACTTGGACTAGCGGGAGGGGGCACAGATACGCAGTATTTT. Reference TRBV9 and TRBJ2-3 genes cover what lies past the CDR3, so the full variable domain is DSGVTQTPKHLITATGQRVTLRCSPRSGDLSVYWYQQSLDQGLQFLIQYYNGEERAKGNILERFSAQQFPDLHSELNLSSLELGDSALYFCASSLLGLAGGGTDTQYFGPGTRLTVL.